A single T cell receptor (beta chain) is shown here with its context. Its antigen is unknown. A multiplex PCR was run with 60 Vbeta primers and 13 Jbeta primers. Sequencing was performed with immunoSEQ multiplex PCR; in TCRdb, only in-frame clones are kept and a portion is missing. The repertoire holds 97,000 or so clones, under 75% seen once, with less than 2.5% in the top ten. This specimen comes from a study of cytomegalovirus exposure and HLA in healthy donors. Background on the study: HLA-typed donors contributed around 82 million unique TCRs, which were held in an early data release.

Regarding the study as a whole: It was reported that the classifier diagnosed cytomegalovirus status with high specificity and sensitivity in both the original and validation cohorts. The study assumed roughly uniform donor sequencing depth for presence/absence analyses.

Per germline, CDR1 SNHLY and CDR2 FYNNEI. V trimming: 7 bases; J trimming: 5 bases; junction bases outside the gene matches: 4. The CDR3 sequence is 14 residues long. This sequence was found in a man aged 45-65 years in good health and CMV-seronegative. V and J are TRBV2 and TRBJ2-1; 11 nucleotides align to TRBD2. Sequenced input: PBMCs. The CDR3 sequence is CASKTSGVNNEQFF. CDR3 nucleotide sequence: TGTGCCAGCAAGACTAGCGGGGTGAACAATGAGCAGTTCTTC.